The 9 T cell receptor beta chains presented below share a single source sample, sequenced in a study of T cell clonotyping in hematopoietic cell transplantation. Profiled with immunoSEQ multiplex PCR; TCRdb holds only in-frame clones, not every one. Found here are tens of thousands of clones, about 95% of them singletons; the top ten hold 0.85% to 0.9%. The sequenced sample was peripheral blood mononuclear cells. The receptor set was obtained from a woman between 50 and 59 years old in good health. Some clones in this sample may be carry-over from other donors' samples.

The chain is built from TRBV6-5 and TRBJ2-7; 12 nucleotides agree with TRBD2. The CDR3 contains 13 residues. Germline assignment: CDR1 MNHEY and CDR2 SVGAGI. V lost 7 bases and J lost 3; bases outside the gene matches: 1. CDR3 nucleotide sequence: TGTGCCAGCAAGACTAGCGGGGGCTACGAGCAGTACTTC. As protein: CASKTSGGYEQYF.

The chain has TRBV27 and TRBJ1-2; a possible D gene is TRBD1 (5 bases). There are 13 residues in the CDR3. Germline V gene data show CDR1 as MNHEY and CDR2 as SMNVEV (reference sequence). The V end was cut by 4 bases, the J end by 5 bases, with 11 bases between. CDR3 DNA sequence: TGTGCCAGCAGTTCCCCCGAGGGGTATGGCTACACCTTC. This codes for CASSSPEGYGYTF.

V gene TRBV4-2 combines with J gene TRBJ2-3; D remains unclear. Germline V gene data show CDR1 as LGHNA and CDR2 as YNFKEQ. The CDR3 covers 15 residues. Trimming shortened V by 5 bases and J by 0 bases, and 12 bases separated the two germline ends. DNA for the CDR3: TGTGCCAGCAGCAACTTAGCCGACAGCACAGATACGCAGTATTTT. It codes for CASSNLADSTDTQYF.

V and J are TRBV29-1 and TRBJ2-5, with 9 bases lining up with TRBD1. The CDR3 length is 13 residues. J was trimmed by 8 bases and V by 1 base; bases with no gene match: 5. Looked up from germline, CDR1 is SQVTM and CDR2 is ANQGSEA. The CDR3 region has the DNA TGCAGCGTTGAAGGGTCGGGACAGGGTACCCAGTACTTC. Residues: CSVEGSGQGTQYF.

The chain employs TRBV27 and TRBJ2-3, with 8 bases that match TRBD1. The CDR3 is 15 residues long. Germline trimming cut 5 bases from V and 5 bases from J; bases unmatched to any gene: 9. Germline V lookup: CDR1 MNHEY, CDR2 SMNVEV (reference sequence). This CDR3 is CASSDTGQGIDTQYF. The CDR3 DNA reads TGTGCCAGCAGTGACACAGGACAGGGAATAGATACGCAGTATTTT.

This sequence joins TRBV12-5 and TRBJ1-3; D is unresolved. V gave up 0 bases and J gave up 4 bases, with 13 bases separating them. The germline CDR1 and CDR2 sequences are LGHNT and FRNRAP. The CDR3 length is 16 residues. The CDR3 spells CASGLVPFLAGNTIYF. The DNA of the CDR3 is TGTGCTAGTGGTTTGGTCCCTTTTCTAGCGGGAAACACCATATATTTT. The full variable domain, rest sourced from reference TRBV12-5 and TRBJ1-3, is DARVTQTPRHKVTEMGQEVTMRCQPILGHNTVFWYRQTMMQGLELLAYFRNRAPLDDSGMPKDRFSAEMPDATLATLKIQPSEPRDSAVYFCASGLVPFLAGNTIYFGEGSWLTVV.

The CDR3 DNA reads TGCGCCAGCAGCCAAGAAAATTGGGACAGGGAGACAGATACGCAGTATTTT. Translation: CASSQENWDRETDTQYF. V gene TRBV4-3 combines with J gene TRBJ2-3, with 9 bases that match TRBD1. The length of the CDR3 is 17 residues. V shed 0 bases, J shed 3 bases, and the junction held 7 bases outside the gene matches. Germline V gene lookup returns CDR1 LGHNA and CDR2 YSLEER.

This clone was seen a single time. In nucleotides, the CDR3 is TGTGCCAGCAGTTACTCATCGGACAGGGTGGTGACTGAAGCTTTCTTT. Its protein is CASSYSSDRVVTEAFF. The chain carries TRBV6-5 and TRBJ1-1, with 8 bases identical to TRBD1. The CDR3 totals 16 residues. Trimming took 0 bases from V and 5 from J; bases not matched to a gene: 8. The V gene's germline CDR1 is MNHEY and CDR2 SVGAGI.

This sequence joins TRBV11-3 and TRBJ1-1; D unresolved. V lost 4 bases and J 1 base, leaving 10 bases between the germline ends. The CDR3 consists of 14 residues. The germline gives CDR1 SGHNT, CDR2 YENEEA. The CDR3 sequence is CASSSRAWNTEAFF. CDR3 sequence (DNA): TGTGCCAGCAGCTCCCGGGCCTGGAACACTGAAGCTTTCTTT.